This T cell receptor beta chain was observed in a study of OX40 agonist ivuxolimab in advanced cancers. Overall study results and limits: The mean number of expanded clones was higher in CD8+ T cells than in CD4+.

A note on this clone: Its target is not known.

Measured with immunoSEQ multiplex PCR; TCRdb has only the in-frame clones, and not every one. The sample holds around 110,000 clones; just over 90% are singletons and the top ten take 0.15% to 0.17%. This receptor was obtained from an adult with an advanced solid tumor such as melanoma, head and neck, liver or kidney cancer. This specimen consisted of CD4+ or CD8+ T cells sorted from blood, obtained in a trial of the OX40 agonist ivuxolimab.

CDR3 in DNA: TGTGCCAGCTCAGACAGACTTGGGGAAAAACTGTTTTTT. Its translation: CASSDRLGEKLFF. This chain connects TRBV11-2 to TRBJ1-4; D might be TRBD1 (5 bases). The germline V gene has CDR1 SGHAT and CDR2 FQNNGV. There are 13 residues in the CDR3. Trimming stripped 8 bases from V and 8 bases from J, with 15 bases between.